Below, 4 T cell receptor beta chains from the same sample are listed, as sequenced in a study of beta chain features in type 1 diabetes. Of the isolated RNA, all was reverse transcribed, and so the sequenced material was expressed TCRB transcripts. TCRdb's copy holds only in-frame clones and misses some; the assay was immunoSEQ multiplex PCR. In the table there are 220,000 or so clones, more than 65% of which are singletons. Material for sequencing was naive CD4+ T cells from blood. Receptor source: a man under 40 in good health.

V is TRBV15 and J is TRBJ1-2; 7 positions agree with TRBD1. V gave up 0 bases and J gave up 4 bases; unmatched junction bases: 11. Germline V CDR1 and CDR2: LNHNV, YYDKDF (reference sequence). This CDR3 spans 17 amino acids. CDR3 in amino acids: CATSRDSGTVTFYGYTF. Written as DNA, the CDR3 is TGTGCCACCAGCAGAGATTCCGGGACAGTTACTTTCTATGGCTACACCTTC.

The rearrangement links TRBV30 to TRBJ2-5; 12 bases are shared with TRBD2. This CDR3 contains 17 residues. From germline, CDR1 is GTSNPN and CDR2 SVGIG (reference sequence). The junction had 13 bases not matched to a gene; V was cut back by 3 bases and J by 5 bases. CDR3 sequence reads: CAWRVGLAGSAGETQYF. CDR3 DNA: TGTGCCTGGAGGGTGGGACTAGCGGGTTCTGCGGGGGAGACCCAGTACTTC.

The chain has TRBV29-1 and TRBJ2-2; D not resolved. The CDR3 is made up of 15 amino acids. Germline V CDR1 and CDR2: SQVTM, ANQGSEA. V was pared by 3 bases and J by 0 bases, with 11 bases between. The CDR3 DNA reads as TGCAGCGTTGAGCGGCAGTTCGCGAACACCGGGGAGCTGTTTTTT. This translates into CSVERQFANTGELFF.

The chain employs TRBV7-2 and TRBJ2-5, with TRBD1 matching 10 bases. Germline CDR1 and CDR2: SGHTA and FQGNSA. Trimming took 6 bases from V and 5 from J; bases not matched to a gene: 9. CDR3 size: 15 residues. For the CDR3, the DNA is TGTGCCAGCAGACTGACAGGGGGCGCCGGGGAGACCCAGTACTTC. Translating gives CASRLTGGAGETQYF.